The 11 T cell receptor beta chains below all came from one sample that was sequenced in a study of blood T cell repertoires in COVID-19. Some clones are missing from TCRdb's copy, which holds only in-frame ones; the method was immunoSEQ multiplex PCR. The sample holds some 200,000 clones, around nine tenths seen once. The sequenced sample consisted of peripheral blood. The receptors stem from a man aged 35 to 55 with active or convalescent COVID-19.

This chain joins TRBV18 and TRBJ1-2, with D perhaps TRBD1 (6 bases). Trimming stripped 0 bases from V and 1 base from J, with 6 bases between. The CDR3 has 14 amino acids. CDR1 KGHSH and CDR2 LQKENI come from the germline V gene. As DNA, the CDR3 is TGTGCCAGCTCACCACCGGACAGTAACTATGGCTACACCTTC. Translating gives CASSPPDSNYGYTF.

This rearrangement joins TRBV28 to TRBJ2-3, with 8 nucleotides matching TRBD2. Germline CDR1 and CDR2: MDHEN and SYDVKM. V gave up 2 bases and J gave up 5 bases; unmatched junction bases: 9. The CDR3 has 16 residues. The CDR3 region is CASSLAAGGRVDTQYF. CDR3 nucleotide sequence: TGTGCCAGCAGTTTAGCGGCGGGGGGCCGGGTAGATACGCAGTATTTT.

The chain joins TRBV28 to TRBJ1-2, with D possibly TRBD1 on 5 matching bases. Deletions cut 1 base from V and 4 bases from J, with 13 bases between. CDR1 MDHEN and CDR2 SYDVKM come from the germline V gene. The CDR3 sequence is 15 residues long. This CDR3 is CASSLSGGSGYGYTF. The CDR3 region has the DNA TGTGCCAGCAGTTTATCCGGGGGGTCAGGCTATGGCTACACCTTC.

The chain has TRBV18 and TRBJ2-3; 10 bases line up with TRBD2. The CDR3 covers 19 residues. Unmatched junction bases numbered 14, after V lost 5 bases and J lost 0 bases. CDR1 and CDR2 (germline): KGHSH, LQKENI. The CDR3 reads CASSSNLAGGADSTDTQYF. In DNA form, the CDR3 reads TGTGCCAGCTCATCCAATTTAGCGGGGGGCGCTGATAGCACAGATACGCAGTATTTT.

The chain combines TRBV14 with TRBJ2-3; 9 bases fit TRBD1. Per the germline V gene, CDR1 is SGHDN and CDR2 is FVKESK. The V and J ends lost 4 bases and 2 bases, in that order; junction bases with no gene match: 7. The length of the CDR3 is 16 residues. The CDR3 here is CASSLIDRGYTDTQYF. The CDR3 DNA is TGTGCCAGCAGCCTCATCGACAGGGGGTACACAGATACGCAGTATTTT.

Of note for this clone: Compared with germline, one end of the junction differs, possibly owing to a read error. This chain uses TRBV5-1 with TRBJ1-1, with D possibly being TRBD1 (5 bases). Germline CDR1 and CDR2: SGHRS and YFSETQ. This CDR3 region has 12 residues. The CDR3 DNA reads as TGCGCCAGCGGCTTCGGGGGCACTGAAGCTTTCTTT. It is translated as CASGFGGTEAFF.

The chain uses TRBV21-1 and TRBJ2-7; whether TRBD1, the table's D call, matches the DNA was not checked. TRBV21-1 is described as a pseudogene. The CDR3 covers 16 residues. CDR3 in amino acids: CASSKGDNNLSYEQYF. CDR3 in DNA: TGTGCCAGCAGCAAAGGGGACAATAACCTCTCCTACGAGCAGTACTTC.

The chain joins TRBV5-1 to TRBJ2-5; 7 bases are shared with TRBD1. Germline V gene sequence: CDR1 SGHRS, CDR2 YFSETQ. The V and J ends lost 5 bases and 1 base, in that order; junction bases with no gene match: 5. This CDR3 has 14 residues. This CDR3 is CASRQGPVQETQYF. In DNA, the CDR3 is TGCGCCAGCAGACAGGGGCCGGTCCAAGAGACCCAGTACTTC.

The V gene is TRBV30, the J gene TRBJ1-5; tentatively, D is TRBD1 (6 bases). The CDR3 contains 13 residues. Looked up from germline, CDR1 is GTSNPN and CDR2 is SVGIG (reference sequence). V was clipped by 2 bases and J by 4 bases, with 9 bases between them. The CDR3 reads CAWSLGANQPQHF. CDR3 DNA sequence: TGTGCCTGGAGTCTGGGGGCAAATCAGCCCCAGCATTTT.

CDR3 DNA sequence: TGTGCCAGCAGCCAAGTTGGCGGGGGGGCCGGCAATGAGCAGTTCTTC. Amino acids: CASSQVGGGAGNEQFF. The chain employs TRBV4-2 and TRBJ2-1; 9 bases fit TRBD2. V was pared by 1 base and J by 6 bases, with 7 bases of the junction left unmatched. Germline-derived CDR1 and CDR2 are LGHNA and YNFKEQ. There are 16 residues in the CDR3.

The chain couples TRBV19 to TRBJ2-1; 13 bases agree with TRBD2. CDR1 LNHDA and CDR2 SQIVND come from the germline V gene (reference sequence). The CDR3 loop spans 19 amino acids. Losses at the gene ends were 5 bases for V and 0 bases for J; bases not matched to a gene: 10. In nucleotides, the CDR3 is TGTGCCAGTAGTGTAGGACTAGCGGGGGTTACCAGCTCCTACAATGAGCAGTTCTTC. Its protein product is CASSVGLAGVTSSYNEQFF. Using reference TRBV19 and TRBJ2-1 for the parts outside the CDR3, the full variable domain is DGGITQSPKYLFRKEGQNVTLSCEQNLNHDAMYWYRQDPGQGLRLIYYSQIVNDFQKGDIAEGYSVSREKKESFPLTVTSAQKNPTAFYLCASSVGLAGVTSSYNEQFFGPGTRLTVL.